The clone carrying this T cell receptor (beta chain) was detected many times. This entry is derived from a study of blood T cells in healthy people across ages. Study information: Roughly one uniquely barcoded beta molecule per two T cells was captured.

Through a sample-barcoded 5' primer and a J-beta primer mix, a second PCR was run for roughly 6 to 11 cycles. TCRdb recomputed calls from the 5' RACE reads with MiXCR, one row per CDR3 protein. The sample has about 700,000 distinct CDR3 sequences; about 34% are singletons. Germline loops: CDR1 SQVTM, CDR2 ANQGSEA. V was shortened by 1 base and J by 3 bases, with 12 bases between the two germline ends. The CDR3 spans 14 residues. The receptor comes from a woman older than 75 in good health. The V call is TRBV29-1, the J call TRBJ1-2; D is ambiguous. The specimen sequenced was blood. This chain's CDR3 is CSVEAGSTDYGYTF. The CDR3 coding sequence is TGCAGCGTTGAAGCGGGGAGTACAGACTATGGCTACACCTTC.